Below, one TCR beta chain is given with its context. Assay: immunoSEQ multiplex PCR; the TCRdb copy retains only in-frame clones and omits some. This sample has about 1.5 million clones, with around 95% found just once. The entry originates in a study of shared clonotypes between healthy human individuals. The CDR3 runs 12 residues. The V gene's germline CDR1 is MDHEN and CDR2 SYDVKM. V gave up 5 bases and J gave up 3 bases, with 5 bases separating them. The chain combines TRBV28 with TRBJ2-1; D not resolved. The receptor was derived from a man younger than 45 in good health. Sequencing was carried out using naive CD4+ T cells sorted from blood. As for subset: CD45RA+ positively selected. For the CDR3, the DNA is TGTGCCAGCAGTACGGTCTACAATGAGCAGTTCTTC. The encoded protein is CASSTVYNEQFF.